Given below is one T cell receptor (beta chain) in context. The source of the sample is a study of Ad26.COV2.S vaccination and SARS-CoV-2 variants. Treatment in this sample: some 19 received Ad26.COV2.S at low or high dose, single or two shots; roughly five received placebo; per-sample allocation not given. Each sample was drawn 63 days after the first injection (of vaccine or placebo). The CDR3 sequence is 15 residues long. V was cut by 6 bases and J by 4 bases, with 15 bases left in between. CDR1 and CDR2 (germline): MNHEY, SVGAGI. Clones were read by immunoSEQ multiplex PCR, and TCRdb kept only the in-frame ones, dropping some. The table records around 450,000 clones, roughly nine tenths of them present only once.

This receptor was obtained from a person between 18 and 65 years old who received the Ad26.COV2.S COVID-19 vaccine or a placebo. This material consisted of peripheral blood, taken in a trial of Ad26.COV2.S vaccine versus placebo. This chain joins TRBV6-5 and TRBJ1-4, with a possible D match to TRBD1 (6 bases). CDR3 loop: CASRRNTGINEKLFF. The CDR3 DNA reads as TGTGCCAGCAGAAGAAATACAGGGATTAATGAAAAACTGTTTTTT.